This T cell receptor (beta chain) was observed in a study of blood T cell repertoires in COVID-19. This CDR3 contains 13 residues. Notes on this clone: At one end the junction does not follow the germline gene, possibly because of a read error.

Using immunoSEQ multiplex PCR, the repertoire was profiled, and TCRdb retains in-frame clones only, with some absent. Among 350,000 to 400,000 clones listed, 90% were seen once. The rearrangement joins TRBV12-3 or TRBV12-4 to TRBJ2-7; tentative D call: TRBD1 (5 bases). The sequencing sample was made of peripheral blood. This TCR was recovered from a man aged 18 to 29 with active or convalescent COVID-19. CDR3 bases: TGTGCCAGCAGCTTAGGACAACCTCGCGAGCAGTACTTC. Residues: CASSLGQPREQYF.